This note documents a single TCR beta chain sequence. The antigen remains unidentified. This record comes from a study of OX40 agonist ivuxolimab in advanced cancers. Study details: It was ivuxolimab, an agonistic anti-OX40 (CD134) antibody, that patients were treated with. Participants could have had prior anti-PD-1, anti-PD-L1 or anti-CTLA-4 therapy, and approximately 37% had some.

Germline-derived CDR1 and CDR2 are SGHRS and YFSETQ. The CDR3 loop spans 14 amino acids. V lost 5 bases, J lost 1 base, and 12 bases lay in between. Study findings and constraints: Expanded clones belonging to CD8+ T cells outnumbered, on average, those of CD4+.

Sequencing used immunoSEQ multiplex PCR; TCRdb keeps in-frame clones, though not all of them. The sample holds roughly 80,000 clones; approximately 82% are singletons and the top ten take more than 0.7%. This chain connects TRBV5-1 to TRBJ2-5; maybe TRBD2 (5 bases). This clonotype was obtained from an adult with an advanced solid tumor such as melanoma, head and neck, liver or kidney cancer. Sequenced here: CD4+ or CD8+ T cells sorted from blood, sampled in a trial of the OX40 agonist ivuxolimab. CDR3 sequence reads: CASSRTDPQETQYF. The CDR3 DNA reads TGCGCCAGCAGTCGGACTGACCCCCAAGAGACCCAGTACTTC.